This T cell receptor (beta chain) was obtained from a study of cytomegalovirus exposure and HLA in healthy donors. The PCR was carried out with 60 Vbeta primers and 13 Jbeta primers. Profiled with immunoSEQ multiplex PCR; TCRdb holds only in-frame clones, not every one. This sample yields roughly 160,000 clones, of which about 85% are seen a single time; around 2.6% belongs to the top ten. This clone showed up just a few times. The V segment lost 4 bases and the J segment 3 bases; nucleotides outside the gene matches: 9. This CDR3 has 15 residues. CDR1 and CDR2 (germline): LGHNA, YSLEER. The receptor was isolated from a man aged 30-40 years in good health and CMV-seropositive. The specimen sequenced was PBMCs. J is TRBJ2-7 and V is TRBV4-3, with 7 bases matching TRBD2. The CDR3 spells CASSPSWRGIYEQYF. In DNA, the CDR3 is TGCGCCAGCAGCCCGTCTTGGCGGGGGATCTACGAGCAGTACTTC.